Following are 28 T cell receptor beta chains from one sample sequenced in a study of blood T cell repertoires in COVID-19. Profiled with immunoSEQ multiplex PCR; TCRdb holds only in-frame clones, not every one. In the table there are about 210,000 clones, about 87% of which are singletons. What was sequenced was peripheral blood. Receptor source: a man in his 70s with acute or convalescent COVID-19.

The chain couples TRBV24-1 to TRBJ2-7; a possible D gene is TRBD2 (5 bases). CDR3 length: 15 residues. Germline CDR1 is KGHDR and CDR2 is SFDVKD. V lost 12 bases and J lost 1, with 21 bases in between. CDR3 bases: TGTGCCGCCCGAAGACGGCGGGTGGGATCCTACGAGCAGTACTTC. Residues: CAARRRRVGSYEQYF.

This chain links TRBV25-1 with TRBJ1-2; 7 bases are shared with TRBD1. The CDR3 has 15 residues. Germline CDR1 MGHDK, CDR2 SYGVNS. Losses at the gene ends were 3 bases for V and 7 bases for J; bases not matched to a gene: 11. The CDR3 DNA follows: TGTGCCAGCAGTGAGACAGGGCCGACCGCCCGTGGCTACACCTTC. Its translation: CASSETGPTARGYTF.

A single count supports this clone. The chain is built from TRBV18 and TRBJ2-5; no reliable D call. V was cut by 1 base and J by 5 bases, with 11 bases left in between. Per the germline V gene, CDR1 is KGHSH and CDR2 is LQKENI. The CDR3 runs 14 residues. The CDR3 coding sequence is TGTGCCAGCTCACCACGAGCTTTGAGTGAGACCCAGTACTTC. Protein: CASSPRALSETQYF.

V and J are TRBV4-1 and TRBJ2-7, with D possibly being TRBD2 (6 bases). The CDR3 has 13 residues. V was trimmed by 5 bases and J by 4 bases, leaving 12 bases between them. Germline V gene lookup returns CDR1 MGHRA and CDR2 YSYEKL. The DNA for the CDR3 is TGCGCCAGCAGCGTGGGACGGGGGTACGAGCAGTACTTC. Translated, it gives CASSVGRGYEQYF.

In its sample, this clone was seen a few times. The chain has TRBV28 and TRBJ2-1; 7 positions agree with TRBD2. CDR1 is MDHEN, CDR2 SYDVKM, per germline. This CDR3 has 15 amino acids. V lost 2 bases and J lost 8; bases outside the gene matches: 9. This CDR3 reads CASSLITSGIDEQFF. The CDR3 nucleotides are TGTGCCAGCAGTTTAATAACCAGCGGGATCGATGAGCAGTTCTTC.

The genes are TRBV6-1 and TRBJ2-7; 15 positions match TRBD2. After removal of 1 base from V and 4 bases from J, the junction contained 5 bases not matched to a gene. Germline lookup yields CDR1 MNHNS and CDR2 SASEGT. The CDR3 spans 17 residues. CDR3 loop: CASSEGMGLAGGYEQYF. In DNA form, the CDR3 reads TGTGCCAGCAGTGAAGGGATGGGACTAGCGGGAGGATACGAGCAGTACTTC.

This CDR3 reads CASSSLYGYNEQFF. For the CDR3, the DNA is TGTGCCAGTAGTTCCCTCTATGGTTACAATGAGCAGTTCTTC. The chain uses TRBV2 and TRBJ2-1; D is ambiguous. V lost 9 bases, J lost 4 bases, and 16 bases lay in between. CDR1 and CDR2 (germline): SNHLY, FYNNEI. The CDR3 contains 14 residues. Variable domain in full (rest from reference TRBV2 and TRBJ2-1): EPEVTQTPSHQVTQMGQEVILRCVPISNHLYFYWYRQILGQKVEFLVSFYNNEISEKSEIFDDQFSVERPDGSNFTLKIRSTKLEDSAMYFCASSSLYGYNEQFFGPGTRLTVL.

This clone has just a few counts. The chain has TRBV9 and TRBJ1-1; the D is unclear. The CDR3 contains 15 residues. V lost 3 bases and J lost 3, with 15 bases in between. Germline values: CDR1 SGDLS, CDR2 YYNGEE. CDR3 in DNA: TGTGCCAGCAGCGGCAACCCCAGGTCGGACACTGAAGCTTTCTTT. Translating gives CASSGNPRSDTEAFF. Supplemented by reference TRBV9 and TRBJ1-1, the full variable domain reads DSGVTQTPKHLITATGQRVTLRCSPRSGDLSVYWYQQSLDQGLQFLIQYYNGEERAKGNILERFSAQQFPDLHSELNLSSLELGDSALYFCASSGNPRSDTEAFFGQGTRLTVV.

V gene TRBV5-4 combines with J gene TRBJ2-2, with D maybe TRBD1 (5 bases). The V end lost 0 bases, the J end lost 1 base, and 7 bases lay between the germline ends. Germline assignment: CDR1 SGHNT and CDR2 YYREEE (reference sequence). The CDR3 consists of 15 residues. The CDR3: CASSLGRENTGELFF. The CDR3 bases are TGTGCCAGCAGCTTGGGCAGGGAGAACACCGGGGAGCTGTTTTTT.

The rearrangement joins TRBV12-3 or TRBV12-4 to TRBJ2-4, with D perhaps matching TRBD2 (5 bases). The CDR3 spans 12 residues. The V gene lost 1 base and the J gene lost 15 bases, with 13 bases spanning the gap. The CDR3 region is CASSLGWGRGYF. For the CDR3, the DNA is TGTGCCAGCAGTTTAGGGTGGGGTCGGGGGTACTTC.

The chain's CDR3 is CASSYGGGLPNNEQFF. Here the CDR3 DNA reads TGTGCCAGCAGTTACGGGGGGGGACTACCAAACAATGAGCAGTTCTTC. V is TRBV6-6 and J is TRBJ2-1, with 7 bases fitting TRBD2. Germline CDR1 reads MNHNY; CDR2 reads SVGAGI (reference sequence). J gave up 5 bases and V 2 bases, and 9 bases lay outside the gene matches. CDR3 length: 16 residues.

J is TRBJ2-3 and V is TRBV29-1; D not certain. The germline V gene has CDR1 SQVTM and CDR2 ANQGSEA. V lost 4 bases to trimming and J lost 4 bases, with 12 bases between them. The CDR3 is 13 amino acids. The CDR3 DNA reads TGCAGCGTTGCCCCGGGTATGGCAGATACGCAGTATTTT. It codes for CSVAPGMADTQYF.

V and J are TRBV19 and TRBJ1-2; D remains unclear. The CDR3 length is 13 residues. The ends were cut back, 5 bases at V and 4 bases at J, with 11 bases in the middle. The germline V gene encodes CDR1 LNHDA and CDR2 SQIVND (reference sequence). CDR3 in DNA: TGTGCCAGTAGTTGGGCAACCTCCTATGGCTACACCTTC. The encoded protein is CASSWATSYGYTF.

This rearrangement joins TRBV12-3 or TRBV12-4 to TRBJ2-5, with D possibly matching TRBD2 (5 bases). V lost 6 bases, J lost 1 base, and 9 bases lay in between. The CDR3 length is 13 residues. DNA for the CDR3: TGTGCCAGCAGGAGGGAGACCCAAGAGACCCAGTACTTC. It specifies CASRRETQETQYF.

The rearrangement joins TRBV20-1 to TRBJ2-5, with 8 bases matching TRBD2. The CDR3 extends over 11 amino acids. The V gene end was trimmed by 7 bases and the J gene end by 5 bases; junction bases not matched to a gene: 3. Germline loops: CDR1 DFQATT, CDR2 SNEGSKA (reference sequence). Here the CDR3 reads CSGLAKETQYF. CDR3 nucleotide sequence: TGCAGTGGACTAGCGAAGGAGACCCAGTACTTC.

The rearrangement links TRBV9 to TRBJ2-5; D may be TRBD1 (6 bases). Deletions cut 0 bases from V and 5 bases from J, with 17 bases between. The CDR3 totals 16 residues. CDR1 SGDLS and CDR2 YYNGEE come from the germline V gene. The CDR3 region has the DNA TGTGCCAGCAGCGTAGACGGCTACAGGGCGCGGGAGACCCAGTACTTC. As protein: CASSVDGYRARETQYF.

The genes are TRBV5-1 and TRBJ2-3, with TRBD2 as a possible D gene (5 bases). Germline V lookup: CDR1 SGHRS, CDR2 YFSETQ. CDR3 length: 15 residues. V lost 5 bases and J lost 1, with 14 bases in between. CDR3 DNA sequence: TGCGCCAGCAGAGTAGGCCCGGAGGGCACAGATACGCAGTATTTT. Translated, it gives CASRVGPEGTDTQYF.

J is TRBJ1-2 and V is TRBV4-2, with TRBD1 matching over 9 bases. Trimming took 1 base from V and 0 from J; bases not matched to a gene: 6. CDR1 is LGHNA, CDR2 YNFKEQ, per germline. The CDR3 has 17 amino acids. CDR3 coding DNA: TGTGCCAGCAGCCAAGTGTCGGGACAGGGAGCTAACTATGGCTACACCTTC. Translation: CASSQVSGQGANYGYTF.

This rearrangement joins TRBV7-9 to TRBJ1-1, with a tentative D call TRBD1 (6 bases). The CDR3 has 16 amino acids. V lost 1 base to trimming and J lost 5 bases, with 17 bases between them. CDR1 and CDR2 (germline): SEHNR, FQNEAQ (reference sequence). The chain's CDR3 is CASSLGSGAVDTEAFF. In nucleotides, the CDR3 is TGTGCCAGCAGCTTAGGGTCAGGGGCGGTCGATACTGAAGCTTTCTTT.

In its sample, this clone ranks as medium-sized. The rearrangement uses TRBV6-5 and TRBJ1-2; TRBD1 aligns across 8 bases. The CDR3 runs to 13 residues. Germline assignment: CDR1 MNHEY and CDR2 SVGAGI. V shed 6 bases, J shed 8 bases, and the junction held 8 bases outside the gene matches. The CDR3 DNA follows: TGTGCCAGCAGCGCGCAGGGGGCCGGGGGCTACACCTTC. It specifies CASSAQGAGGYTF.

V gene TRBV28 combines with J gene TRBJ2-6, with D maybe TRBD1 (6 bases). Germline CDR1 reads MDHEN; CDR2 reads SYDVKM. This CDR3 spans 18 amino acids. V lost 5 bases and J lost 1, with 18 bases in between. The CDR3, as DNA: TGTGCCAGCAGTCCCCTAGAGGCGACAGGTTCTGGGGCCAACGTCCTGACTTTC. Residues: CASSPLEATGSGANVLTF. The whole variable domain, filled in from reference TRBV28 and TRBJ2-6, reads DVKVTQSSRYLVKRTGEKVFLECVQDMDHENMFWYRQDPGLGLRLIYFSYDVKMKEKGDIPEGYSVSREKKERFSLILESASTNQTSMYLCASSPLEATGSGANVLTFGAGSRLTVL.

The V call is TRBV4-3, the J call TRBJ2-1; 12 nucleotides line up with TRBD2. The CDR3 sequence is 15 residues long. Germline assignment: CDR1 LGHNA and CDR2 YSLEER. V lost 0 bases, J lost 10 bases, and 4 bases stayed unmatched. The CDR3 reads CASSQETSGREEQFF. In nucleotides, the CDR3 is TGCGCCAGCAGCCAAGAGACTAGCGGGAGAGAAGAGCAGTTCTTC.

The chain is built from TRBV27 and TRBJ2-2; D not certain. Trimming removed 1 base from V and 7 bases from J, with 13 bases in between. Germline V gives CDR1 MNHEY, CDR2 SMNVEV (reference sequence). The CDR3 is 15 amino acids. CDR3 bases: TGTGCCAGCAGTTTATACGGGTTTCGAGGCGGGGAGCTGTTTTTT. This sequence encodes CASSLYGFRGGELFF.

The CDR3 nucleotides are TGTGCCATCAGTGACCCCCGTCAAGGACTAGCGCGTAAAGGTGAGCAGTTCTTC. It codes for CAISDPRQGLARKGEQFF. The gene calls are TRBV10-3 and TRBJ2-1; 9 bases are a match to TRBD2. The ends lost 3 bases at V and 9 bases at J; junction bases unmatched: 18. CDR1 is ENHRY and CDR2 is SYGVKD in the germline V gene. This CDR3 has 18 amino acids.

This chain links TRBV5-4 with TRBJ1-6, with D tentatively TRBD1 (5 bases). CDR3 length: 15 residues. Germline CDR1 and CDR2: SGHNT and YYREEE (reference sequence). Trimming shortened V by 9 bases and J by 10 bases, and 23 bases separated the two germline ends. CDR3: CATTRDPSTTSPLHF. DNA of the CDR3: TGTGCCACCACGCGGGACCCATCAACGACGTCACCCCTCCACTTT.

This chain joins TRBV5-6 and TRBJ1-5; no clear D. V was clipped by 0 bases and J by 4 bases, with 8 bases between them. CDR1 SGHDT and CDR2 YYEEEE come from the germline V gene. CDR3 length: 14 amino acids. As DNA, the CDR3 is TGTGCCAGCAGCTTGGATGGGCAGAATCAGCCCCAGCATTTT. Translating it yields CASSLDGQNQPQHF.

V usage is TRBV6-1 and J usage is TRBJ1-5; TRBD1 might be the D (5 bases). The germline CDR1 and CDR2 sequences are MNHNS and SASEGT. Trimming stripped 3 bases from V and 7 bases from J, with 13 bases between. The CDR3 runs 14 residues. The CDR3 loop is CASSDKAKGQPQHF. Written as DNA, the CDR3 is TGTGCCAGCAGTGATAAGGCAAAGGGGCAGCCCCAGCATTTT.

V gene TRBV5-1 combines with J gene TRBJ2-1, with 9 nucleotides matching TRBD2. There are 16 residues in the CDR3. Unmatched junction bases numbered 12, after V lost 4 bases and J lost 7 bases. Germline loops: CDR1 SGHRS, CDR2 YFSETQ. Written as DNA, the CDR3 is TGCGCCAGCAGCCCGCATAGCGGGAGCAGAGAGAATGAGCAGTTCTTC. Translating gives CASSPHSGSRENEQFF.